One T cell receptor beta chain is described in this entry. Following a re-call of the 5' RACE reads, TCRdb has one entry per CDR3 protein and lacks DNA. Its table lists 150,000 to 200,000 distinct CDR3 sequences. The entry originates in a study of monozygotic twins with inflammatory bowel disease. Germline V gene sequence: CDR1 KGHSH, CDR2 LQKENI. The CDR3 covers 15 residues. The chain uses TRBV18 and TRBJ2-2. Material for sequencing was blood. This receptor was obtained from a human donor with ulcerative colitis or Crohn's disease, or a healthy co-twin of an affected twin (not recorded which). CDR3 amino acids: CASSPLDQNTGELFF.